Given below is one T cell receptor (beta chain) in context. Its matching antigen is unknown. This CDR3 contains 14 residues. With 0 bases removed from V and 6 bases from J, the gap between germline ends came to 11 bases. CDR1 and CDR2 (germline): LGHDT, YNNKEL (reference sequence). The data were obtained in a study of early T cells in non-severe SARS-CoV-2 infection. Whole-study results and caveats: Private and CD4 specificities were missed by VDJdb matching, which favored anti-spike CD8 responses.

The TCR library protocol was used to attach unique molecular identifiers. These identifiers were attached to individual cDNA molecules. TCRdb reprocessed the 5' RACE reads with MiXCR, giving one entry per CDR3 protein. This table holds some 49,000 distinct CDR3 sequences, about 4% found once. The sample consisted of whole blood. The chain has TRBV3-1 and TRBJ1-1; no reliable D call. The sequence came from an adult who was a healthcare worker with PCR-confirmed SARS-CoV-2 infection or an uninfected control (not recorded which). Here the CDR3 reads CASSQDLGVPEAFF. The CDR3 DNA reads TGTGCCAGCAGCCAAGATTTGGGTGTCCCTGAAGCTTTCTTT.